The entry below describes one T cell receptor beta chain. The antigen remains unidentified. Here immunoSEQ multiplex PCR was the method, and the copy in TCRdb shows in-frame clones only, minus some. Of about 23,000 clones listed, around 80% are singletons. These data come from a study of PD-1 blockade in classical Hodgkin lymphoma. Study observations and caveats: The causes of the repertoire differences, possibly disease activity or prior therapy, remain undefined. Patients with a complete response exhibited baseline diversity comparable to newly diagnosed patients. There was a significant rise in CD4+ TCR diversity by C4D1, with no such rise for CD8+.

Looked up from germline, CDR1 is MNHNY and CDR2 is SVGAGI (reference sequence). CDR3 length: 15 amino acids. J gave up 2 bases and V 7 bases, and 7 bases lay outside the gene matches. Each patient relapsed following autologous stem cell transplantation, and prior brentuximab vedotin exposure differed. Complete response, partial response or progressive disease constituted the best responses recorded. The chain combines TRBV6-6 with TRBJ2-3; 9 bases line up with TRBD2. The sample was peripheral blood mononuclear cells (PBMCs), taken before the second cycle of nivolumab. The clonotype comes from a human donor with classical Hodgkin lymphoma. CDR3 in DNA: TGTGCCAGCACAATAGCGGGGGCAACCACAGATACGCAGTATTTT. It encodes CASTIAGATTDTQYF.